The T cell receptor beta chain under discussion was sequenced for a study of identical twins. Study conclusions and caveats: Weaker excess twin sharing was observed in beta out-of-frame sequences. Among monozygotic twins, out-of-frame TCR alpha sharing exceeded what models predicted. Invariant MAIT and iNKT cells may have partly biased zero-insertion analyses.

cDNA carried unique molecular identifiers, and a universal primer site was added by template switching. TCRdb reprocessed the 5' RACE reads with MiXCR, giving one entry per CDR3 protein. The repertoire holds about 900,000 distinct CDR3 sequences, with around an eighth as singletons. This clonotype turned up a few times. Its specificity is not known. The length of the CDR3 is 17 residues. Trimming pared 3 bases from V and 8 bases from J, leaving 21 bases between. Germline CDR1 reads SGHKS; CDR2 reads YYEKEE (reference sequence). These data were also filed under a second study, of yellow fever vaccine responses in identical twins.

The sequence was collected from a woman between 18 and 30 years old in good health. Material for sequencing was PBMCs. The chain recombines TRBV5-5 with TRBJ1-6; perhaps TRBD1 as D (6 bases). CDR3 region: CASSSEKAGVTDSPLHF. CDR3 sequence (DNA): TGTGCCAGCAGCTCTGAGAAGGCAGGGGTTACGGATTCACCCCTCCACTTT. The variable domain in full, completed from reference TRBV5-5 and TRBJ1-6, reads DAGVTQSPTHLIKTRGQQVTLRCSPISGHKSVSWYQQVLGQGPQFIFQYYEKEERGRGNFPDRFSARQFPNYSSELNVNALLLGDSALYLCASSSEKAGVTDSPLHFGNGTRLTVT.